What follows are 14 T cell receptor beta chains derived from one specimen sequenced in a study of shared T cell receptors in the human thymus. The repertoire was sequenced with immunoSEQ multiplex PCR; TCRdb's copy has only in-frame clones and lacks some. The sample contains approximately 660,000 clones, around 87% of which appear only once. This same sample was also taken into another study, of human thymus T cells.

Specimen: thymocytes. The receptor set was obtained from a boy under three years old with a congenital heart defect.

This chain joins TRBV13 and TRBJ2-7; 9 bases are a match to TRBD1. The germline V gene encodes CDR1 PRHDT and CDR2 FYEKMQ (reference sequence). V shed 5 bases, J shed 3 bases, and the junction held 20 bases outside the gene matches. The CDR3 totals 19 residues. The CDR3 DNA reads TGTGCCAGCAGCGCCTGGGACAGGGCGCGCCCCCATCATGACTACGAGCAGTACTTC. Its translation is CASSAWDRARPHHDYEQYF.

V gene TRBV7-9 combines with J gene TRBJ2-5; D may be TRBD2 (6 bases). Germline CDR1 and CDR2: SEHNR and FQNEAQ (reference sequence). The V and J ends lost 2 bases and 5 bases respectively, with 18 bases between them. The CDR3 contains 16 residues. In nucleotides, the CDR3 is TGTGCCAGCAGCTTATTCAAGGCACGGGGGTGGGAGACCCAGTACTTC. Protein product: CASSLFKARGWETQYF.

This chain uses TRBV7-2 with TRBJ2-7, with D possibly matching TRBD1 (6 bases). V lost 1 base, J lost 3 bases, and 13 bases lay in between. The germline V gene encodes CDR1 SGHTA and CDR2 FQGNSA. The CDR3 consists of 15 residues. CDR3 protein: CASSLVPGTHYEQYF. The CDR3 DNA is TGTGCCAGCAGCTTAGTCCCTGGGACACACTACGAGCAGTACTTC. Full variable domain (rest looked up from reference TRBV7-2 and TRBJ2-7): GAGVSQSPSNKVTEKGKDVELRCDPISGHTALYWYRQSLGQGLEFLIYFQGNSAPDKSGLPSDRFSAERTGGSVSTLTIQRTQQEDSAVYLCASSLVPGTHYEQYFGPGTRLTVT.

Here the CDR3 DNA reads TGTGCCAGCAGTTTATCCGGAGACAGGGCCCTCTACGAGCAGTACTTC. Its protein is CASSLSGDRALYEQYF. The chain is built from TRBV28 and TRBJ2-7, with TRBD1 matching over 7 bases. Germline V gives CDR1 MDHEN, CDR2 SYDVKM. After removal of 1 base from V and 3 bases from J, the junction contained 9 bases not matched to a gene. The CDR3 has 16 amino acids.

The V call is TRBV9, the J call TRBJ2-1, with D tentatively TRBD2 (5 bases). Trimming stripped 6 bases from V and 4 bases from J, with 20 bases between. The CDR3 sequence is 16 residues long. Germline-derived CDR1 and CDR2 are SGDLS and YYNGEE. CDR3 region: CASTAPWGVPYNEQFF. The CDR3 bases are TGTGCCAGCACCGCCCCCTGGGGAGTCCCATACAATGAGCAGTTCTTC.

This sequence joins TRBV18 and TRBJ1-1; D may be TRBD1 (5 bases). This CDR3 is 16 amino acids long. The germline V gene encodes CDR1 KGHSH and CDR2 LQKENI. Trimming removed 0 bases from V and 1 base from J, with 12 bases in between. The CDR3 DNA reads TGTGCCAGCTCACCACCGATAAGACAGACGAACACTGAAGCTTTCTTT. This codes for CASSPPIRQTNTEAFF. Using reference TRBV18 and TRBJ1-1 for the parts outside the CDR3, the full variable domain is NAGVMQNPRHLVRRRGQEARLRCSPMKGHSHVYWYRQLPEEGLKFMVYLQKENIIDESGMPKERFSAEFPKEGPSILRIQQVVRGDSAAYFCASSPPIRQTNTEAFFGQGTRLTVV.

This clone was seen just once. This chain joins TRBV5-4 and TRBJ2-1; D is unclear. Trimming removed 6 bases from V and 2 bases from J, with 6 bases in between. CDR3 size: 12 residues. The germline V gene has CDR1 SGHNT and CDR2 YYREEE (reference sequence). The CDR3: CASKTAYNEQFF. The CDR3 DNA reads TGTGCCAGCAAAACGGCCTACAATGAGCAGTTCTTC.

The rearrangement links TRBV11-2 to TRBJ1-4; 9 positions match TRBD1. From germline, CDR1 is SGHAT and CDR2 FQNNGV. This CDR3 has 14 amino acids. Unmatched junction bases numbered 4, after V lost 3 bases and J lost 8 bases. The DNA of the CDR3 is TGTGCCAGCAGCTTGAGGACAGGGGAAGAAAAACTGTTTTTT. Protein product: CASSLRTGEEKLFF.

The chain employs TRBV28 and TRBJ2-6; weak D call: TRBD1 (6 bases). The length of the CDR3 is 15 residues. CDR1 is MDHEN and CDR2 is SYDVKM in the germline V gene. V shed 6 bases and J shed 0 bases, with 9 bases lying between them. The CDR3 loop is CASSTGSSGANVLTF. CDR3 coding DNA: TGTGCCAGCAGCACAGGGAGCTCTGGGGCCAACGTCCTGACTTTC.

This chain links TRBV7-8 with TRBJ2-5, with D hard to call. The CDR3 has 16 residues. With 5 bases removed from V and 5 bases from J, the gap between germline ends came to 21 bases. Germline V gene sequence: CDR1 SGHVS, CDR2 FQNEAQ. CDR3 region: CASSAKRSLGAETQYF. The CDR3 DNA reads as TGTGCCAGCAGCGCCAAACGCAGTCTGGGCGCGGAGACCCAGTACTTC.

The gene calls are TRBV27 and TRBJ1-1; D might be TRBD1 (6 bases). V was cut by 7 bases and J by 5 bases, with 14 bases left in between. This CDR3 spans 13 amino acids. Germline-derived CDR1 and CDR2 are MNHEY and SMNVEV (reference sequence). The CDR3 DNA reads as TGTGCCAGCACCTCGGGGGGCGGTACTGAAGCTTTCTTT. Its translation: CASTSGGGTEAFF.

The gene calls are TRBV5-4 and TRBJ1-2, with TRBD1 as a possible D gene (5 bases). The ends were cut back, 0 bases at V and 5 bases at J, with 17 bases in the middle. CDR1 is SGHNT and CDR2 is YYREEE in the germline V gene (reference sequence). The CDR3 loop spans 16 amino acids. The CDR3 region has the DNA TGTGCCAGCAGCTTGGCCCCCGGGACTGACACTTATGGCTACACCTTC. Translating it yields CASSLAPGTDTYGYTF.

This clone was detected only once. This sequence joins TRBV4-1 and TRBJ2-5, with no clear D. Germline CDR1 and CDR2: MGHRA and YSYEKL. The V gene lost 1 base and the J gene lost 5 bases, with 14 bases spanning the gap. CDR3 length: 15 residues. The CDR3 reads CASSQGRRTEETQYF. The DNA for the CDR3 is TGCGCCAGCAGCCAAGGAAGGCGAACAGAGGAGACCCAGTACTTC.

The rearrangement joins TRBV10-3 to TRBJ2-3; tentative D call: TRBD2 (6 bases). Germline V gene lookup returns CDR1 ENHRY and CDR2 SYGVKD. The CDR3 is made up of 14 amino acids. V gave up 6 bases and J gave up 2 bases, with 12 bases separating them. In DNA, the CDR3 is TGTGCCATCAGATCATCGGGAGTCACAGATACGCAGTATTTT. Translated: CAIRSSGVTDTQYF.